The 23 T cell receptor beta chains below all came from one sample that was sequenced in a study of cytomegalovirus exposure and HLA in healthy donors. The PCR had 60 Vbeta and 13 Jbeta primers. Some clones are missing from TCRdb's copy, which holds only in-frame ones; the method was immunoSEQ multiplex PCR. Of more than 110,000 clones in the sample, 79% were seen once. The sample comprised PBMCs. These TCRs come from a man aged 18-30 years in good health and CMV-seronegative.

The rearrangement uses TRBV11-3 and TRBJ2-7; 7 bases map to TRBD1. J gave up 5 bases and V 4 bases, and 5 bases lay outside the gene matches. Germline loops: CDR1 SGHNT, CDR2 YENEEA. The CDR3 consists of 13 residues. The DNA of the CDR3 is TGTGCCAGCAGCTCCGGGACAGCCCACGAGCAGTACTTC. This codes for CASSSGTAHEQYF.

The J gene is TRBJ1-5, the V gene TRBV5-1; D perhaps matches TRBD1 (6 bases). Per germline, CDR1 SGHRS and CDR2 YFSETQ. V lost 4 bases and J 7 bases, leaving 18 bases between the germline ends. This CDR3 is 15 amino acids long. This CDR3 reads CASSPGGQPGQPQHF. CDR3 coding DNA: TGCGCCAGCAGCCCGGGGGGACAACCGGGCCAGCCCCAGCATTTT.

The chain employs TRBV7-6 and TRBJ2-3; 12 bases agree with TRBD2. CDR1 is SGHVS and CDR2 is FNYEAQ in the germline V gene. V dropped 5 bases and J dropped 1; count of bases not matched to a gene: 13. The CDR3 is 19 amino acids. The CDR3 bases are TGTGCCAGCAGCCAGGGCGCCCTAGCGGGGGGGCGGGGCACAGATACGCAGTATTTT. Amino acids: CASSQGALAGGRGTDTQYF. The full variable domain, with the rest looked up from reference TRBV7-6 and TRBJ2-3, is GAGVSQSPRYKVTKRGQDVALRCDPISGHVSLYWYRQALGQGPEFLTYFNYEAQQDKSGLPNDRFSAERPEGSISTLTIQRTEQRDSAMYRCASSQGALAGGRGTDTQYFGPGTRLTVL.

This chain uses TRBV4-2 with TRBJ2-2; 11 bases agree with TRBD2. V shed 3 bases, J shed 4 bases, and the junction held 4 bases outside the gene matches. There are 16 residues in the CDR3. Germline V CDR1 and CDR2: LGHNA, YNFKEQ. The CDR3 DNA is TGTGCCAGCAGCCAGAATAGCGGGGGGGCCACCGGGGAGCTGTTTTTT. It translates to CASSQNSGGATGELFF.

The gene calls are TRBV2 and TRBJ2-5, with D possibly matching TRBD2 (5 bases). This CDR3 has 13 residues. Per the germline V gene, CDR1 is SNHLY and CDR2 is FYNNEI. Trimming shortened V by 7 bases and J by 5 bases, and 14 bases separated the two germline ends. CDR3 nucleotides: TGTGCCAGCACCCGGACTCCCGGCGAGACCCAGTACTTC. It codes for CASTRTPGETQYF.

The CDR3 sequence is CASSLSGQGNYEQYF. CDR3 nucleotides: TGTGCCAGCAGCTTAAGCGGGCAGGGAAATTACGAGCAGTACTTC. The gene calls are TRBV7-2 and TRBJ2-5; maybe TRBD2 (6 bases). TRBJ2-7 matches the DNA end more closely, so the J call is doubtful. The CDR3 has 15 residues. The germline gives CDR1 SGHTA, CDR2 FQGNSA.

The CDR3 here is CASSLGQGQGATNEKLFF. CDR3 nucleotide sequence: TGTGCCAGCAGCTTGGGACAGGGGCAGGGGGCAACTAATGAAAAACTGTTTTTT. The gene calls are TRBV5-5 and TRBJ1-4; 8 nucleotides match TRBD1. This CDR3 has 18 residues. The germline gives CDR1 SGHKS, CDR2 YYEKEE (reference sequence). Germline trimming cut 0 bases from V and 0 bases from J; bases unmatched to any gene: 7.

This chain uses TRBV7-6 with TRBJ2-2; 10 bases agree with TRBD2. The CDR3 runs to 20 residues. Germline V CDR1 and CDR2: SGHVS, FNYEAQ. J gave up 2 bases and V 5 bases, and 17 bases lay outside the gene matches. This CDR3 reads CASSPSGLAANPSNTGELFF. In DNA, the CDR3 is TGTGCCAGCAGCCCCAGCGGACTAGCGGCCAACCCCTCCAACACCGGGGAGCTGTTTTTT. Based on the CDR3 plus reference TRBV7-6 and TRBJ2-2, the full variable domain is GAGVSQSPRYKVTKRGQDVALRCDPISGHVSLYWYRQALGQGPEFLTYFNYEAQQDKSGLPNDRFSAERPEGSISTLTIQRTEQRDSAMYRCASSPSGLAANPSNTGELFFGEGSRLTVL.

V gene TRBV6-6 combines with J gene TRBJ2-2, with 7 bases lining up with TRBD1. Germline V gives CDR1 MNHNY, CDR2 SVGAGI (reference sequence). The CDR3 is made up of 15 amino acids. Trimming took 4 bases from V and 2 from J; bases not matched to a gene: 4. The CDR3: CASSLDRRNTGELFF. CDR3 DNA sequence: TGTGCCAGCAGTTTGGACAGGCGTAACACCGGGGAGCTGTTTTTT.

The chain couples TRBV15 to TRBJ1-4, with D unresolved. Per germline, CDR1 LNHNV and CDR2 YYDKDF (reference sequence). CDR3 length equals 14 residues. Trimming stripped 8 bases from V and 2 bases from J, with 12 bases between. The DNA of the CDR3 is TGTGCCACCTCCACGGGAGCGACTAATGAAAAACTGTTTTTT. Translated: CATSTGATNEKLFF. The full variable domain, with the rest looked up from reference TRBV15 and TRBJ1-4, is DAMVIQNPRYQVTQFGKPVTLSCSQTLNHNVMYWYQQKSSQAPKLLFHYYDKDFNNEADTPDNFQSRRPNTSFCFLDIRSPGLGDTAMYLCATSTGATNEKLFFGSGTQLSVL.

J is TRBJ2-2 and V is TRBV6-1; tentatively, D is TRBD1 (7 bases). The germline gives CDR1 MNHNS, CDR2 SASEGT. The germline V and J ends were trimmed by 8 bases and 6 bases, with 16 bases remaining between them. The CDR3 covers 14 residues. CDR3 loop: CASRLEGAAGELFF. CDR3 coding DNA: TGTGCCAGCCGGTTGGAGGGGGCGGCCGGGGAGCTGTTTTTT.

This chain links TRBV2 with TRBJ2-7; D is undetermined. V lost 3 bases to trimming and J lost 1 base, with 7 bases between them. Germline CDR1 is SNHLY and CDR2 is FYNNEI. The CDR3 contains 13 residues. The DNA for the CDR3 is TGTGCCAGCAGTGAGGTACATTCCTACGAGCAGTACTTC. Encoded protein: CASSEVHSYEQYF. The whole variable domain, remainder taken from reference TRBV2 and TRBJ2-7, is EPEVTQTPSHQVTQMGQEVILRCVPISNHLYFYWYRQILGQKVEFLVSFYNNEISEKSEIFDDQFSVERPDGSNFTLKIRSTKLEDSAMYFCASSEVHSYEQYFGPGTRLTVT.

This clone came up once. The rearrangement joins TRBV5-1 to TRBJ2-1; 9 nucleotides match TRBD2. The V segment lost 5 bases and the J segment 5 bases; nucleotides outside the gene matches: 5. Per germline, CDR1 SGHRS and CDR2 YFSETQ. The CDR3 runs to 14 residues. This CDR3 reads CASRSRGGDNEQFF. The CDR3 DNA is TGCGCCAGCAGATCGCGGGGGGGCGACAATGAGCAGTTCTTC.

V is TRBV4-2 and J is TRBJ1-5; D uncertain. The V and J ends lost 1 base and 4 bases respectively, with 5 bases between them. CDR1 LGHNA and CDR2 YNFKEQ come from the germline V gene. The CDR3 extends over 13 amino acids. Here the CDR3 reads CASSQVENQPQHF. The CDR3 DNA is TGTGCCAGCAGCCAAGTTGAGAATCAGCCCCAGCATTTT.

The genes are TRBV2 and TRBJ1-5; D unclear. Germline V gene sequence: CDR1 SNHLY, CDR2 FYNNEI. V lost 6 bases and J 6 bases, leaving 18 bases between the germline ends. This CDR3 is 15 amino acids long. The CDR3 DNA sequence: TGTGCCAGCAGGGACTCCGGGTCTAAGGGTCAGCCCCAGCATTTT. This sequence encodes CASRDSGSKGQPQHF.

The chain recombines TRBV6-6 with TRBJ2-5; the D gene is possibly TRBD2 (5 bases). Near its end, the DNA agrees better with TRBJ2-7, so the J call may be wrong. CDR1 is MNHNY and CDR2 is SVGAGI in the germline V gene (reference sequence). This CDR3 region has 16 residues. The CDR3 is CASSYSERTGPYEQYF. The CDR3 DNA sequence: TGTGCCAGCAGTTACTCGGAGAGGACTGGCCCCTACGAGCAGTACTTC.

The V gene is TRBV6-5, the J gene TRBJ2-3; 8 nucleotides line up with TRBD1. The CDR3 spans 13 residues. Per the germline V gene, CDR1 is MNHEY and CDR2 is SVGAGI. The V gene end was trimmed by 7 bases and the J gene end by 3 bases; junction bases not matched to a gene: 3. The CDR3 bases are TGTGCCAGCAAGGACAGGGTGACAGATACGCAGTATTTT. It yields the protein CASKDRVTDTQYF.

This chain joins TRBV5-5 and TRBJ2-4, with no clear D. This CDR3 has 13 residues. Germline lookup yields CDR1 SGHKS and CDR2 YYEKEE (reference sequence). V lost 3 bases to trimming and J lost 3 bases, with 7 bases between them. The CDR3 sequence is CASSWALKNIQYF. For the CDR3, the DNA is TGTGCCAGCAGCTGGGCACTCAAAAACATTCAGTACTTC.

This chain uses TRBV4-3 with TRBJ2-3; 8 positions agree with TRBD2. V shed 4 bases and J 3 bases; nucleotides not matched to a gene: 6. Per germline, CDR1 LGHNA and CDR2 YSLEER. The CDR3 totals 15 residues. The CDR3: CASSLGAGDTDTQYF. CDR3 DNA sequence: TGCGCCAGCAGCCTGGGAGCGGGGGATACAGATACGCAGTATTTT.

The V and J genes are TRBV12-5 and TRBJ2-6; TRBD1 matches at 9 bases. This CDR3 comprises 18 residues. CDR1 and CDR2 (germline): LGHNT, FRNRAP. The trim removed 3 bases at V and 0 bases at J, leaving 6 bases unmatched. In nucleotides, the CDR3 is TGTGCTAGTGGTTTAGGGACAGGGCCCTCCTCTGGGGCCAACGTCCTGACTTTC. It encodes CASGLGTGPSSGANVLTF.

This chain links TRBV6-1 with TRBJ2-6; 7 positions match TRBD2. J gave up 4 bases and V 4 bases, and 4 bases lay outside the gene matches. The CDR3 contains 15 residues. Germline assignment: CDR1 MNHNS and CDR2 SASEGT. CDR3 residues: CASSAGRYGANVLTF. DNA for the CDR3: TGTGCCAGCAGTGCCGGGAGGTACGGGGCCAACGTCCTGACTTTC.

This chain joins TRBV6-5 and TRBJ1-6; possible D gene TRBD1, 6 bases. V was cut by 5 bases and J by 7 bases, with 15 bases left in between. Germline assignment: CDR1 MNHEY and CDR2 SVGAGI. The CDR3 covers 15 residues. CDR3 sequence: CASSLTGFPNSPLHF. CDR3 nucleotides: TGTGCCAGCAGTCTTACAGGGTTCCCAAATTCACCCCTCCACTTT.

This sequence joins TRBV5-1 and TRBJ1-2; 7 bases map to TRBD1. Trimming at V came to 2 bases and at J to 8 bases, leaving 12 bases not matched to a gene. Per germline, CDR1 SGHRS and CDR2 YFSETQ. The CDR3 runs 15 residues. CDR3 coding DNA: TGCGCCAGCAGCTTTTCCGGGGCCCAAGGGGGCGGCTACACCTTC. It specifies CASSFSGAQGGGYTF.